This T cell receptor beta chain is drawn from a study of blood T cell repertoires in COVID-19. Study details: PBMCs, B-cell-depleted T cells, or T cells provided the cDNA or gDNA that made up the material.

The table came from immunoSEQ multiplex PCR; TCRdb's copy has only in-frame clones and leaves some out. The sample consists of fewer than 300,000 clones, about 89% of them appearing once. Germline lookup yields CDR1 LNHDA and CDR2 SQIVND (reference sequence). The CDR3 covers 15 residues. Unmatched junction bases numbered 8, after V lost 8 bases and J lost 4 bases. This clone was counted once. The sample consisted of peripheral blood. The receptor's source is a woman in her thirties with COVID-19, enrolled during active disease. V gene TRBV19 combines with J gene TRBJ1-3, with 10 bases lining up with TRBD1. DNA for the CDR3: TGTGCCAGTCGGACTGACAGGGGGCCAGGAAACACCATATATTTT. Its protein is CASRTDRGPGNTIYF.